One sample yielded the 28 T cell receptor beta chains listed below, sequenced in a study of brain T cells in children with intractable seizures. Surgery cases with the highest brain T cell transcript signatures were chosen for sequencing. Data came from immunoSEQ multiplex PCR; TCRdb stores just in-frame clones and leaves some out. In the table there are a few thousand clones, about 90% of which are singletons. The sequencing used resected brain tissue, collected at surgery. The receptor source for this set is a boy under two years old with focal cortical dysplasia and intractable seizures.

The J gene is TRBJ2-3, the V gene TRBV11-3, with D uncertain. The V end was cut by 1 base, the J end by 1 base, with 6 bases between. There are 14 residues in the CDR3. CDR1 and CDR2 from the germline V gene are SGHNT and YENEEA. For the CDR3, the DNA is TGTGCCAGCAGCTTAGCTCGGGGCACAGATACGCAGTATTTT. It is translated as CASSLARGTDTQYF.

The chain couples TRBV27 to TRBJ2-5, with TRBD1 as a possible D gene (6 bases). CDR1 and CDR2 from the germline V gene are MNHEY and SMNVEV (reference sequence). The CDR3 covers 17 residues. V lost 2 bases to trimming and J lost 1 base, with 17 bases between them. The chain's CDR3 is CASSLQGPAPIQETQYF. The CDR3 DNA follows: TGTGCCAGCAGTTTACAGGGGCCTGCTCCCATCCAAGAGACCCAGTACTTC.

The J gene is TRBJ1-6, the V gene TRBV19; 11 bases line up with TRBD1. CDR1 is LNHDA, CDR2 SQIVND, per germline (reference sequence). The V and J ends lost 5 bases and 8 bases, in that order; junction bases with no gene match: 2. The CDR3 is made up of 14 amino acids. The DNA of the CDR3 is TGTGCCAGTAGTTGGACAGGGGGCGATTCACCCCTCCACTTT. It specifies CASSWTGGDSPLHF.

This chain joins TRBV27 and TRBJ2-3; a possible D gene is TRBD2 (6 bases). Trimming left V 5 bases short and J 4 bases short, with 22 bases between. The CDR3 covers 17 residues. Germline-derived CDR1 and CDR2 are MNHEY and SMNVEV (reference sequence). CDR3 in amino acids: CASSPAGGSYIADTQYF. Written as DNA, the CDR3 is TGTGCCAGCAGTCCCGCCGGGGGTTCGTATATCGCAGATACGCAGTATTTT.

V usage is TRBV15 and J usage is TRBJ1-2; tentative D call: TRBD1 (5 bases). The CDR3 runs 16 residues. V gave up 3 bases and J gave up 4 bases, with 18 bases separating them. Looked up from germline, CDR1 is LNHNV and CDR2 is YYDKDF (reference sequence). The CDR3 bases are TGTGCCACCAGCAGGGGATGGTCCCCGGGGACCTATGGCTACACCTTC. Protein sequence: CATSRGWSPGTYGYTF.

This chain joins TRBV19 and TRBJ1-2; no reliable D call. The CDR3 contains 17 residues. Germline V gene data show CDR1 as LNHDA and CDR2 as SQIVND (reference sequence). The ends were cut back, 3 bases at V and 6 bases at J, with 23 bases in the middle. The CDR3 spells CASSMVFSVAVPDGYTF. CDR3 in DNA: TGTGCCAGTAGTATGGTTTTTAGTGTTGCAGTGCCGGATGGCTACACCTTC.

The chain is built from TRBV9 and TRBJ2-1, with TRBD1 identical over 9 bases. Per the germline V gene, CDR1 is SGDLS and CDR2 is YYNGEE. The V and J ends lost 0 bases and 8 bases, in that order; junction bases with no gene match: 12. CDR3 length equals 17 residues. This chain's CDR3 is CASSVALRDREYHEQFF. The CDR3 region has the DNA TGTGCCAGCAGCGTAGCTCTCCGGGACAGGGAGTACCATGAGCAGTTCTTC.

This chain links TRBV7-2 with TRBJ2-3, with a weak D call TRBD2 (5 bases). The CDR3 has 17 residues. Germline CDR1 and CDR2: SGHTA and FQGNSA. With 0 bases removed from V and 2 bases from J, the gap between germline ends came to 15 bases. The CDR3 sequence is CASSLAFIWESTDTQYF. The CDR3 DNA follows: TGTGCCAGCAGCTTAGCGTTTATTTGGGAGTCCACAGATACGCAGTATTTT. The variable domain in full, completed from reference TRBV7-2 and TRBJ2-3, reads GAGVSQSPSNKVTEKGKDVELRCDPISGHTALYWYRQSLGQGLEFLIYFQGNSAPDKSGLPSDRFSAERTGGSVSTLTIQRTQQEDSAVYLCASSLAFIWESTDTQYFGPGTRLTVL.

The rearrangement uses TRBV7-8 and TRBJ1-2; possible D gene TRBD1, 5 bases. Trimming pared 1 base from V and 2 bases from J, leaving 8 bases between. Germline loops: CDR1 SGHVS, CDR2 FQNEAQ. This CDR3 region has 14 residues. The CDR3 is CASSLEGANYGYTF. As DNA, the CDR3 is TGTGCCAGCAGCTTAGAAGGGGCCAACTATGGCTACACCTTC.

This sequence joins TRBV21-1 and TRBJ2-7; TRBD1, as called in the table, went unchecked against the DNA. TRBV21-1 is a listed pseudogene. The CDR3 loop spans 13 amino acids. The chain's CDR3 is CASSKDRTYEQYF. The CDR3 DNA is TGTGCCAGCAGCAAAGACAGAACCTACGAGCAGTACTTC.

This sequence joins TRBV5-8 and TRBJ2-2; no clear D gene. This CDR3 has 14 residues. Germline loops: CDR1 SGHTS, CDR2 YDEGEE. V was trimmed by 2 bases and J by 3 bases, leaving 8 bases between them. The CDR3 region has the DNA TGTGCCAGCAGCTTAGGCAGGTACACCGGGGAGCTGTTTTTT. Protein: CASSLGRYTGELFF.

This clone was observed a single time. The chain employs TRBV12-3 or TRBV12-4 and TRBJ2-4; D may be TRBD1 (5 bases). The CDR3 has 13 residues. The germline V and J ends were trimmed by 7 bases and 9 bases, with 16 bases remaining between them. CDR3 nucleotide sequence: TGTGCCAGCATCCAAGCAGTAGGGGCCATTCAGTACTTC. This translates into CASIQAVGAIQYF.

CDR3 DNA sequence: TGTGCCAGCAGCTTAACGCACAGCCTAAATTCACCCCTCCACTTT. Translated: CASSLTHSLNSPLHF. V and J are TRBV7-3 and TRBJ1-6, with D unresolved. The germline V and J ends were trimmed by 0 bases and 7 bases, with 10 bases remaining between them. This CDR3 region has 15 residues. The germline gives CDR1 SGHTA, CDR2 FQGTGA.

The genes are TRBV12-5 and TRBJ2-7; no definite D call. Trimming removed 2 bases at V and 4 bases at J, with 6 bases between. The CDR3 has 12 residues. Germline lookup yields CDR1 LGHNT and CDR2 FRNRAP. CDR3 nucleotide sequence: TGTGCTAGTGGTTTGACAAAATACGAGCAGTACTTC. It translates to CASGLTKYEQYF.

The gene calls are TRBV6-5 and TRBJ2-7; tentatively, D is TRBD1 (6 bases). The V and J ends lost 7 bases and 2 bases respectively, with 18 bases between them. The CDR3 runs to 15 residues. The germline gives CDR1 MNHEY, CDR2 SVGAGI. In DNA, the CDR3 is TGTGCCAGCACATCAACAGGGCTACCCACCTACGAGCAGTACTTC. This sequence encodes CASTSTGLPTYEQYF.

The J gene is TRBJ2-1, the V gene TRBV4-1; TRBD2 matches 9 bases. The CDR3 loop spans 16 amino acids. Germline CDR1 MGHRA, CDR2 YSYEKL. V shed 1 base and J 8 bases; nucleotides not matched to a gene: 9. As DNA, the CDR3 is TGCGCCAGCAGCCAAGTCTTAATAGCGGGAGTCCATGAGCAGTTCTTC. Residues: CASSQVLIAGVHEQFF.

The rearrangement joins TRBV19 to TRBJ2-7; TRBD1 is a possible D gene (6 bases). Germline CDR1 and CDR2: LNHDA and SQIVND (reference sequence). V was cut by 8 bases and J by 6 bases, with 11 bases left in between. This CDR3 is 11 amino acids long. The CDR3 sequence: CASGGPREQYF. The DNA of the CDR3 is TGTGCCAGTGGGGGCCCCCGCGAGCAGTACTTC.

The chain has TRBV5-4 and TRBJ2-7; 10 nucleotides match TRBD2. The CDR3 covers 15 residues. V shed 1 base, J shed 4 bases, and the junction held 5 bases outside the gene matches. In germline, CDR1 is SGHNT, CDR2 YYREEE (reference sequence). CDR3 amino acids: CASSLTSGVFYEQYF. The CDR3 DNA sequence: TGTGCCAGCAGCTTGACTAGCGGGGTTTTTTACGAGCAGTACTTC.

The table lists this clone with a few counts. The chain combines TRBV27 with TRBJ2-2; D is unresolved. Germline assignment: CDR1 MNHEY and CDR2 SMNVEV (reference sequence). With 4 bases removed from V and 3 bases from J, the gap between germline ends came to 12 bases. CDR3 length: 15 amino acids. The DNA of the CDR3 is TGTGCCAGCAGTTCGCGGCAGCCCTACACCGGGGAGCTGTTTTTT. Translation gives CASSSRQPYTGELFF.

The rearrangement joins TRBV7-6 to TRBJ1-6; D gene unclear. Trimming stripped 1 base from V and 1 base from J, with 5 bases between. This CDR3 comprises 15 residues. Germline CDR1 SGHVS, CDR2 FNYEAQ. CDR3 amino acids: CASSLGGSYNSPLHF. CDR3 DNA: TGTGCCAGCAGCTTAGGAGGGTCCTATAATTCACCCCTCCACTTT.

This clone has a single count. V and J are TRBV19 and TRBJ1-1; possible D gene TRBD1, 6 bases. The V gene's germline CDR1 is LNHDA and CDR2 SQIVND (reference sequence). The germline V and J ends were trimmed by 5 bases and 6 bases, with 13 bases remaining between them. This CDR3 is 13 amino acids long. This CDR3 reads CASSPRTASEAFF. As DNA, the CDR3 is TGTGCCAGTAGTCCGAGGACAGCCTCTGAAGCTTTCTTT.

The V gene is TRBV27, the J gene TRBJ2-7; 10 bases are a match to TRBD1. Trimming cost V 5 bases and J 1 base; bases outside gene matches: 5. Germline V gene lookup returns CDR1 MNHEY and CDR2 SMNVEV (reference sequence). The CDR3 spans 15 residues. DNA of the CDR3: TGTGCCAGCAGTCCCGGGACAGGGGTTTCCTACGAGCAGTACTTC. Its translation: CASSPGTGVSYEQYF.

The V call is TRBV12-5, the J call TRBJ1-1; the D is unclear. The CDR3 loop spans 13 amino acids. V shed 8 bases and J shed 1 base, with 11 bases lying between them. Germline V gene sequence: CDR1 LGHNT, CDR2 FRNRAP. The CDR3 sequence: CASFRDTNTEAFF. The CDR3 bases are TGTGCTAGTTTTCGCGACACGAACACTGAAGCTTTCTTT.

J is TRBJ2-7 and V is TRBV10-3, with 10 bases lining up with TRBD1. Germline V gene lookup returns CDR1 ENHRY and CDR2 SYGVKD. The ends lost 2 bases at V and 5 bases at J; junction bases unmatched: 9. The CDR3 extends over 16 amino acids. The CDR3 spells CAISEPLGDRGNEQYF. The CDR3, as DNA: TGTGCCATCAGTGAGCCCCTTGGGGACAGGGGCAACGAGCAGTACTTC.

V and J are TRBV4-2 and TRBJ1-1; 7 positions agree with TRBD1. The V and J ends lost 3 bases and 4 bases, in that order; junction bases with no gene match: 5. The CDR3 is 14 residues long. Looked up from germline, CDR1 is LGHNA and CDR2 is YNFKEQ. CDR3 loop: CASSQTGIITEAFF. The DNA for the CDR3 is TGTGCCAGCAGCCAGACAGGGATTATCACTGAAGCTTTCTTT.

This chain links TRBV12-3 or TRBV12-4 with TRBJ2-7, with D unresolved. The CDR3 runs 13 residues. V was clipped by 3 bases and J by 3 bases, with 9 bases between them. CDR3 DNA: TGTGCCAGCAGTTTTTTTGGCAACTACGAGCAGTACTTC. This sequence encodes CASSFFGNYEQYF.

The chain uses TRBV18 and TRBJ2-7, with TRBD2 matching 11 bases. After removal of 0 bases from V and 2 bases from J, the junction contained 3 bases not matched to a gene. CDR3 length equals 16 residues. The germline V gene has CDR1 KGHSH and CDR2 LQKENI. The CDR3 region has the DNA TGTGCCAGCTCACCACCCCCGGGACTAGCGGCCTACGAGCAGTACTTC. As protein: CASSPPPGLAAYEQYF.

A single count supports this clone. The chain carries TRBV19 and TRBJ1-2; the match to TRBD1 covers 9 bases. Germline V CDR1 and CDR2: LNHDA, SQIVND (reference sequence). This CDR3 is 15 amino acids long. V trimming: 5 bases; J trimming: 1 base; junction bases outside the gene matches: 5. The DNA of the CDR3 is TGTGCCAGTAGTTTAGGACAGGGGTTTAACTATGGCTACACCTTC. Encoded protein: CASSLGQGFNYGYTF.